This record looks at one T cell receptor (beta chain) sequence and its context. The antigen remains unidentified. Germline V CDR1 and CDR2: SGHNT, YENEEA. The CDR3 covers 13 residues. The V end was cut by 5 bases, the J end by 1 base, with 5 bases between. These data are taken from a study of shared clonotypes between healthy human individuals. The table came from immunoSEQ multiplex PCR; TCRdb's copy has only in-frame clones and leaves some out. The sample records approximately 2.4 million clones, 90% to 97% being singletons. Study-wide findings and caveats: Estimated richness was generally greater in naive than memory subsets.

This clonotype was obtained from a man between 18 and 29 years old in good health. Material for sequencing was naive CD4+ T cells sorted from blood. Subset of the sample: CD45RA+ positively selected. The V gene is TRBV11-3, the J gene TRBJ2-2; D perhaps matches TRBD1 (5 bases). The CDR3 spells CASSQGNTGELFF. The DNA of the CDR3 is TGTGCCAGCAGCCAGGGGAACACCGGGGAGCTGTTTTTT.